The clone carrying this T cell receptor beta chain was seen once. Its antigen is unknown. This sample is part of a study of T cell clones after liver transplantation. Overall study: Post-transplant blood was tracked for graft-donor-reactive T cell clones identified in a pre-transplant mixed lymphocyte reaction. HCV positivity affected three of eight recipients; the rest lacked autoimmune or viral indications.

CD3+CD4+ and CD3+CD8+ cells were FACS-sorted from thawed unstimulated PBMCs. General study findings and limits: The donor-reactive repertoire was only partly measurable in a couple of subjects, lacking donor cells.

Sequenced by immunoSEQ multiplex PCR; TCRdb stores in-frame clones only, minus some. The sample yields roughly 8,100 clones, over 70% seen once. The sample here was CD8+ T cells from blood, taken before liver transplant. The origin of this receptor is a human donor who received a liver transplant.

The CDR3 DNA reads TGTGCCAGCAGCTTGCAAAGGGGGCCGGATACGCAGTATTTT. Protein sequence: CASSLQRGPDTQYF. J is TRBJ2-3 and V is TRBV5-5; 7 nucleotides align to TRBD1. After removal of 1 base from V and 6 bases from J, the junction contained 5 bases not matched to a gene. The CDR3 is made up of 14 amino acids. Germline values: CDR1 SGHKS, CDR2 YYEKEE (reference sequence). The whole variable domain, remainder taken from reference TRBV5-5 and TRBJ2-3, is DAGVTQSPTHLIKTRGQQVTLRCSPISGHKSVSWYQQVLGQGPQFIFQYYEKEERGRGNFPDRFSARQFPNYSSELNVNALLLGDSALYLCASSLQRGPDTQYFGPGTRLTVL.